This T cell receptor (beta chain) stems from a study of T cell responses to AZD1222 COVID-19 vaccine. Across the study: Pooled samples include second doses given at about 4 or 12 weeks.

TCRdb's table, derived via immunoSEQ multiplex PCR, lists solely in-frame clones and lacks some. The table records tens of thousands of clones, about 83% of them present only once. With respect to this clone: Its antigen remains unidentified.

Germline CDR1 and CDR2: SGHTA and FQGTGA. This CDR3 has 15 amino acids. J gave up 4 bases and V 5 bases, and 4 bases lay outside the gene matches. Points from the study as a whole: The donor cohort was predominantly white British with a female majority, and clonal diversity may have been underestimated. Researchers took repertoire samples only after the peak T cell response had come.

The clonotype was recovered from an adult in good health. Specimen: peripheral blood, collected on day 0 of AZD1222 vaccination. The V call is TRBV7-3, the J call TRBJ2-3, with 12 nucleotides matching TRBD2. DNA of the CDR3: TGTGCCAGCAGCGAACTAGCGGGAGGATCAGATACGCAGTATTTT. This gives the protein CASSELAGGSDTQYF.